This TCR beta chain was sequenced in a study of blood T cell repertoires in COVID-19. Study as a whole: Material from acute and convalescent COVID-19 was sourced from the United States, Italy and Spain. T cells, B-cell-depleted T cells, or PBMCs supplied cDNA or gDNA.

Under the authors' procedure: From reference gene primer amplification, estimates of nucleated cell counts were derived. Produced via immunoSEQ multiplex PCR; TCRdb's table is partial and in-frame only. That table furnishes V, J and clone size, whereas the DNA furnished D and trimming. The sample contains about 300,000 clones, approximately 90% of which appear only once. This CDR3 is built from 12 residues. Trimming removed 8 bases at V and 6 bases at J, with 12 bases between. Germline V gene data show CDR1 as SGDLS and CDR2 as YYNGEE. In Seattle, patients joined the study during active infection and were tracked longitudinally.

This chain links TRBV9 with TRBJ1-3; D is possibly TRBD1 (6 bases). This TCR derives from a woman aged 50 to 65 with COVID-19, enrolled during active disease. The sequencing sample was made of peripheral blood. The DNA for the CDR3 is TGTGCCAGTTCAGGGGCCGTAAACACCATATATTTT. Protein product: CASSGAVNTIYF. Together with reference TRBV9 and TRBJ1-3, the CDR3 gives the full variable domain: DSGVTQTPKHLITATGQRVTLRCSPRSGDLSVYWYQQSLDQGLQFLIQYYNGEERAKGNILERFSAQQFPDLHSELNLSSLELGDSALYFCASSGAVNTIYFGEGSWLTVV.